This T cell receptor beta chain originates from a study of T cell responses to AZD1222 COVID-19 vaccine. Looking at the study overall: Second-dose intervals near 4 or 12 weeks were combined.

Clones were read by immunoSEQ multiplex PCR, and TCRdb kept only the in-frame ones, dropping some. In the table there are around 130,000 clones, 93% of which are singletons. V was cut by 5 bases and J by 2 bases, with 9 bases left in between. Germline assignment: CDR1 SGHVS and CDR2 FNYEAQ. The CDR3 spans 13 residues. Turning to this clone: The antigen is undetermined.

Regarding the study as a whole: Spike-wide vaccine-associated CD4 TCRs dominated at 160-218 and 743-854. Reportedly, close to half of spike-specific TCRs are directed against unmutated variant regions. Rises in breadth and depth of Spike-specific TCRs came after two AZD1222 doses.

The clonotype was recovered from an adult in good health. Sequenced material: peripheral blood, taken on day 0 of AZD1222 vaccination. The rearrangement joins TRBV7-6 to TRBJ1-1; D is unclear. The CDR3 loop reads CASSPRQNTEAFF. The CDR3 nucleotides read TGTGCCAGCAGCCCACGACAAAACACTGAAGCTTTCTTT.